The source of this TCR beta chain is a study of T cells in women clearing cervical HPV infection. Sequenced by immunoSEQ multiplex PCR; TCRdb stores in-frame clones only, minus some. This table lists tens of thousands of clones. Sequenced material: blood buffy coat. The TCR was taken from a woman aged 18 to 75 with a cervical HPV16 infection that either progressed to CIN3+ or cleared (not recorded which).

CDR3 sequence: CSVREGTSGLRTGELFF. CDR3 bases read: TGCAGCGTTCGGGAGGGGACTAGCGGATTGAGGACCGGGGAG. The J gene is TRBJ2-2, the V gene TRBV29-1; 11 nucleotides line up with TRBD2. The read is 3 residues too short to cover the CDR3 end, so that end is filled in from the germline J gene. V lost 5 bases to trimming and J lost 5 bases; unmatched junction nucleotides: 13. CDR1 is SQVTM and CDR2 is ANQGSEA in the germline V gene. The CDR3 runs to 17 residues.